These 18 T cell receptor beta chains came from one sample sequenced in a study of cytomegalovirus exposure and HLA in healthy donors. The PCR was carried out with 60 Vbeta primers and 13 Jbeta primers. Only in-frame clones appear in the TCRdb table, and some are missing; sequencing was by immunoSEQ multiplex PCR. This table has some 95,000 clones, roughly 70% appearing once. Sequencing was done on a sample of PBMCs. The source of these receptors is a woman under 30 in good health and CMV-seropositive.

Of note for this clone: The same CDR3 arises from other DNA sequences in this sample as well. The genes are TRBV29-1 and TRBJ1-1; D unresolved. Germline V CDR1 and CDR2: SQVTM, ANQGSEA. The germline V and J ends were trimmed by 6 bases and 4 bases, with 24 bases remaining between them. The CDR3 has 16 amino acids. The CDR3: CSVQSPPEGRGTEAFF. Written as DNA, the CDR3 is TGCAGCGTGCAATCCCCTCCGGAGGGCCGGGGCACTGAAGCTTTCTTT. Combining the CDR3 with reference TRBV29-1 and TRBJ1-1 gives the whole variable domain SAVISQKPSRDICQRGTSLTIQCQVDSQVTMMFWYRQQPGQSLTLIATANQGSEATYESGFVIDKFPISRPNLTFSTLTVSNMSPEDSSIYLCSVQSPPEGRGTEAFFGQGTRLTVV.

The CDR3 DNA reads as TGTGCCATCCGCGAGGGGGCCGTGAACACTGAAGCTTTCTTT. Translating it yields CAIREGAVNTEAFF. V gene TRBV10-3 combines with J gene TRBJ1-1; 7 bases agree with TRBD1. The germline gives CDR1 ENHRY, CDR2 SYGVKD. CDR3 length: 14 residues. V was pared by 8 bases and J by 0 bases, with 6 bases of the junction left unmatched.

This clone was counted only a few times. The chain joins TRBV4-1 to TRBJ2-1; TRBD1 agrees at 9 bases. The CDR3 consists of 15 residues. The V gene end was trimmed by 1 base and the J gene end by 6 bases; junction bases not matched to a gene: 4. The germline V gene has CDR1 MGHRA and CDR2 YSYEKL. The CDR3 DNA reads as TGCGCCAGCAGCCAAGTACAGGGGGCCGGCAATGAGCAGTTCTTC. As protein: CASSQVQGAGNEQFF.

This chain connects TRBV7-9 to TRBJ1-1; possibly TRBD1 for D (5 bases). V was cut by 6 bases and J by 8 bases, with 10 bases left in between. The CDR3 has 11 residues. Looked up from germline, CDR1 is SEHNR and CDR2 is FQNEAQ (reference sequence). CDR3 sequence: CASSNRGEAFF. The CDR3 DNA sequence: TGTGCCAGCAGTAACCGGGGGGAAGCTTTCTTT.

This clone was found a few times. V and J are TRBV10-2 and TRBJ1-1, with unresolved D. V lost 3 bases and J 6 bases, leaving 11 bases between the germline ends. Per germline, CDR1 WSHSY and CDR2 SAAADI. This CDR3 contains 13 residues. This chain's CDR3 is CASSETRVSEAFF. The CDR3 region has the DNA TGCGCCAGCAGTGAAACTAGGGTATCTGAAGCTTTCTTT.

This clone was found a few times. The chain uses TRBV2 and TRBJ2-3, with TRBD2 matching over 8 bases. Germline CDR1 reads SNHLY; CDR2 reads FYNNEI. This CDR3 has 18 amino acids. The junction had 11 bases not matched to a gene; V was cut back by 3 bases and J by 0 bases. CDR3 coding DNA: TGTGCCAGCAGTGACGGGGGGGCTGGGGGGATAAGCACAGATACGCAGTATTTT. Its translation: CASSDGGAGGISTDTQYF.

J is TRBJ2-1 and V is TRBV13; 11 bases are a match to TRBD1. Germline V lookup: CDR1 PRHDT, CDR2 FYEKMQ (reference sequence). This CDR3 is built from 15 residues. J gave up 7 bases and V 4 bases, and 6 bases lay outside the gene matches. The CDR3 DNA follows: TGTGCCAGCAGCTCCCGGGACAGGGGGGGGAATGAGCAGTTCTTC. Translating gives CASSSRDRGGNEQFF.

This chain joins TRBV19 and TRBJ2-3; 8 nucleotides align to TRBD1. The CDR3 has 15 residues. Trimming at V came to 6 bases and at J to 2 bases, leaving 7 bases not matched to a gene. Germline V gives CDR1 LNHDA, CDR2 SQIVND (reference sequence). CDR3 loop: CASRVGQGATDTQYF. The DNA of the CDR3 is TGTGCCAGTAGGGTAGGACAGGGAGCCACAGATACGCAGTATTTT.

The V and J genes are TRBV5-4 and TRBJ2-5, with TRBD2 identical over 14 bases. The CDR3 covers 15 residues. Germline V gene lookup returns CDR1 SGHNT and CDR2 YYREEE (reference sequence). After removal of 4 bases from V and 5 bases from J, the junction contained 4 bases not matched to a gene. The CDR3 bases are TGTGCCAGCAGCCTACGGACTAGCGGGGGGGAGACCCAGTACTTC. Protein sequence: CASSLRTSGGETQYF. The full variable domain, completed using reference TRBV5-4 and TRBJ2-5, is ETGVTQSPTHLIKTRGQQVTLRCSSQSGHNTVSWYQQALGQGPQFIFQYYREEENGRGNFPPRFSGLQFPNYSSELNVNALELDDSALYLCASSLRTSGGETQYFGPGTRLLVL.

The chain is built from TRBV10-3 and TRBJ2-7; the D gene is possibly TRBD2 (7 bases). The CDR3 runs 16 residues. Germline assignment: CDR1 ENHRY and CDR2 SYGVKD. The V gene lost 4 bases and the J gene lost 5 bases, with 21 bases spanning the gap. The CDR3 sequence is CAISVFGGADIHEQYF. The CDR3 DNA reads TGTGCCATCAGTGTTTTTGGGGGGGCCGATATCCACGAGCAGTACTTC.

The genes are TRBV5-4 and TRBJ2-1; TRBD2 matches 7 bases. Per germline, CDR1 SGHNT and CDR2 YYREEE (reference sequence). The CDR3 extends over 14 amino acids. With 1 base clipped from V and 8 bases from J, the junction kept 6 bases outside the gene matches. For the CDR3, the DNA is TGTGCCAGCAGCTTGCGAGCGGGGACGGATGAGCAGTTCTTC. Its protein product is CASSLRAGTDEQFF.

This clone has a single count. CDR3 in DNA: TGTGCCAGCAGCCAGGGGACAGGGGCTGACTATGGCTACACCTTC. Its translation: CASSQGTGADYGYTF. V gene TRBV5-8 combines with J gene TRBJ1-2; 10 bases line up with TRBD1. In germline, CDR1 is SGHTS, CDR2 YDEGEE. This CDR3 comprises 15 residues. The V segment lost 4 bases and the J segment 3 bases; nucleotides outside the gene matches: 6.

The V call is TRBV4-3, the J call TRBJ2-1, with 7 bases matching TRBD1. The CDR3 runs to 17 residues. Losses at the gene ends were 0 bases for V and 13 bases for J; bases not matched to a gene: 18. Germline V lookup: CDR1 LGHNA, CDR2 YSLEER. CDR3 sequence: CASSQDLALGSRDSQFF. In nucleotides, the CDR3 is TGCGCCAGCAGCCAAGATTTGGCCCTGGGGTCTCGGGACAGTCAGTTCTTC.

CDR3 DNA sequence: TGTGCCAGTAGCAGGGTAACCACAGGGGAATATGGCTACACCTTC. Translated, it gives CASSRVTTGEYGYTF. The V and J genes are TRBV19 and TRBJ1-2; 7 positions agree with TRBD1. The J segment lost 5 bases and the V segment lost 6 bases, leaving 12 bases of the junction unmatched. Germline V gene lookup returns CDR1 LNHDA and CDR2 SQIVND (reference sequence). CDR3 length equals 15 residues.

V and J are TRBV12-5 and TRBJ1-3; 8 nucleotides align to TRBD1. This CDR3 region has 15 residues. Germline V lookup: CDR1 LGHNT, CDR2 FRNRAP. V lost 5 bases to trimming and J lost 3 bases; unmatched junction nucleotides: 6. The DNA of the CDR3 is TGTGCTAGTGGTGCGGACAGGGAAGATGGAAACACCATATATTTT. Protein sequence: CASGADREDGNTIYF. Full variable domain (outside the CDR3, taken from reference TRBV12-5 and TRBJ1-3): DARVTQTPRHKVTEMGQEVTMRCQPILGHNTVFWYRQTMMQGLELLAYFRNRAPLDDSGMPKDRFSAEMPDATLATLKIQPSEPRDSAVYFCASGADREDGNTIYFGEGSWLTVV.

V and J are TRBV29-1 and TRBJ2-1; possibly TRBD2 for D (6 bases). The V gene lost 3 bases and the J gene lost 10 bases, with 16 bases spanning the gap. CDR3 size: 13 residues. Per germline, CDR1 SQVTM and CDR2 ANQGSEA. CDR3: CSVDRDSTLEQFF. CDR3 sequence (DNA): TGCAGCGTTGACCGGGACTCCACCTTGGAGCAGTTCTTC.

The CDR3 is CASSYRDRGEKLFF. Here the CDR3 DNA reads TGTGCCAGCAGCTACCGGGACAGGGGTGAAAAACTGTTTTTT. The V gene is TRBV11-2, the J gene TRBJ1-4, with TRBD1 matching 10 bases. The CDR3 consists of 14 residues. Germline V CDR1 and CDR2: SGHAT, FQNNGV. J lost 7 bases, V lost 4 bases, and 3 bases had no gene match.

The rearrangement uses TRBV4-2 and TRBJ1-2; D uncertain. With 1 base removed from V and 4 bases from J, the gap between germline ends came to 10 bases. In germline, CDR1 is LGHNA, CDR2 YNFKEQ. The CDR3 has 14 amino acids. CDR3 residues: CASSQGWRIYGYTF. CDR3 nucleotide sequence: TGTGCCAGCAGCCAAGGGTGGAGAATCTATGGCTACACCTTC.